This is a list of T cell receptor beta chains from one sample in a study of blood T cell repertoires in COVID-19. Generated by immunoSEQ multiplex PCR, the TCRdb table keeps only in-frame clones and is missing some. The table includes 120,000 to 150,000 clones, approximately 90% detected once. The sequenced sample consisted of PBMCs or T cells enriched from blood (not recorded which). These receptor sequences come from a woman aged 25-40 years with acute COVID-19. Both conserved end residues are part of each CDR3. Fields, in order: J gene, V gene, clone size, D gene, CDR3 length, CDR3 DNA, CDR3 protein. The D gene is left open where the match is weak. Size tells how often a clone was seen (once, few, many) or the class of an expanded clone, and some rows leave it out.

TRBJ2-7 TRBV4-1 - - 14 TGCGCCAGCAGCCAGGCGAGGACTGCCTACGAGCAGTACTTC CASSQARTAYEQYF
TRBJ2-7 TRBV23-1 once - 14 TGCGCCAGCAGTCAAGGGCAGGACGGGGACGAGCAGTACTTC CASSQGQDGDEQYF
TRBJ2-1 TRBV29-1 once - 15 TGCAGCGTTGACGGACTGGGGGGCTCCTACAATGAGCAGTTCTTC CSVDGLGGSYNEQFF
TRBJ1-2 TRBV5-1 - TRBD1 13 TGCGCCAGCAGCTTCGGGACAGGGGTCGGCTACACCTTC CASSFGTGVGYTF
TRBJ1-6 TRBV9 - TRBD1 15 TGTGCCAGCGGTCCGGGACAGGGGTATAATTCACCCCTCCACTTT CASGPGQGYNSPLHF
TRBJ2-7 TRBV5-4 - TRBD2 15 TGTGCCAGCAGCTTGGGACTAGCGGGAGTCTACGAGCAGTACTTC CASSLGLAGVYEQYF
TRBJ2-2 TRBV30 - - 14 TGTGCCTGGAGTGTACAGGTGAACACCGGGGAGCTGTTTTTT CAWSVQVNTGELFF
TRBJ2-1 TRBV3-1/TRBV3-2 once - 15 TGTGCCAGCAGCCGGACTTTTGATACCTACAATGAGCAGTTCTTC CASSRTFDTYNEQFF
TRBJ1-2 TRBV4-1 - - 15 TGCGCCAGCAGCCAAGGGGCCGGGGGGAACTATGGCTACACCTTC CASSQGAGGNYGYTF
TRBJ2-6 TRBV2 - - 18 TGTGCCAGCAGTGATGACAGCCCTTCGACCTCTGGGGCCAACGTCCTGACTTTC CASSDDSPSTSGANVLTF
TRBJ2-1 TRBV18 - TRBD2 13 TGTGCCAGCTCACCAGGACTAGCGGCTTTTCAGTTCTTC CASSPGLAAFQFF
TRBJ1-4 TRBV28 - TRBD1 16 TGTGCCAGCTATCCCCGACAGGGGGCTTTTAATGAAAAACTGTTTTTT CASYPRQGAFNEKLFF
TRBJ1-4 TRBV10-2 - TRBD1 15 TGCGCCAGCAGAAAAGGGACAGGGAGGGATGAAAAACTGTTTTTT CASRKGTGRDEKLFF
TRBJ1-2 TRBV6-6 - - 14 TGTGCCAGCACTCTAGAGAGTCTAGCCTATGGCTACACCTTC CASTLESLAYGYTF
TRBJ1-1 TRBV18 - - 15 TGTGCCAGCTCACCACTGGGCAGGGGCGCTCTTGAAGCTTTCTTT CASSPLGRGALEAFF
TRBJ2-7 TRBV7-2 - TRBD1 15 TGTGCCAGCAGCGAGGCCACAGGGGGCGCCTACGAGCAGTACTTC CASSEATGGAYEQYF
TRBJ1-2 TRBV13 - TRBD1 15 TGTGCCAGCAGCTTAGCCCCGGGACAGGTCTATGGCTACACCTTC CASSLAPGQVYGYTF
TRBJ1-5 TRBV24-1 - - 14 TGTGCCACCAGTCCCCTTAATAGCAATCAGCCCCAGCATTTT CATSPLNSNQPQHF
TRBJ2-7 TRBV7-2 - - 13 TGTGCCAGCAGTCGTACAAACTCCTACGAGCAGTACTTC CASSRTNSYEQYF
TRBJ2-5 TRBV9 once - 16 TGTGCCAGCAGCCCGAGGGGGGGAGGAGAGACAGAGACCCAGTACTTC CASSPRGGGETETQYF
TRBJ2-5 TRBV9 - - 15 TGTGCCAGCAGCGTAGGGGACAGCGGGTTAGAGACCCAGTACTTC CASSVGDSGLETQYF
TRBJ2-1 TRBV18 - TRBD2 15 TGTGCCAGCTCACAGGGACTAGACTCCTACAATGAGCAGTTCTTC CASSQGLDSYNEQFF
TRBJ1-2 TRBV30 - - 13 TGTGCCTGGAGTGGACCCCGGGTGAATGGCTACACCTTC CAWSGPRVNGYTF
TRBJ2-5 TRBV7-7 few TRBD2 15 TGTGCTAGCAGCCCCGGACTAGCGGGAGCTGAGACCCAGTACTTC CASSPGLAGAETQYF
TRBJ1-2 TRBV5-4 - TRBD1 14 TGTGCCAGCAGCTTACGACAGGGTGGCTTAGGCTACACCTTC CASSLRQGGLGYTF
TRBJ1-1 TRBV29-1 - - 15 TGCAGCGTTCATCAGGGAGGGTGGGAAGACACTGAAGCTTTCTTT CSVHQGGWEDTEAFF
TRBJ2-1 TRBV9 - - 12 TGTGCCAGCAGCGTAGCGGGGGACAGTCAGTTCTTC CASSVAGDSQFF
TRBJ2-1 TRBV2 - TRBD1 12 TGTGCCAGCAGGGACAGGTACAATGAGCAGTTCTTC CASRDRYNEQFF
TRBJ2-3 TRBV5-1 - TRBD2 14 TGCGCCAGCAGCTTCGAGGGAGGGTTGAATACGCAGTATTTT CASSFEGGLNTQYF
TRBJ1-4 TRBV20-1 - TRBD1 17 TGCAGTGCTAGTACAACCTCGGGACAGGGGCGGAATGAAAAACTGTTTTTT CSASTTSGQGRNEKLFF
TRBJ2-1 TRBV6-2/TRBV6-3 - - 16 TGTGCCAGCAGTGGACCGGGAGGGGGCCTTTACAATGAGCAGTTCTTC CASSGPGGGLYNEQFF
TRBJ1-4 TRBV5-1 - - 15 TGCGCCAGCAGCTTGGTTGGAGGGCCTGGGGAAAAACTGTTTTTT CASSLVGGPGEKLFF
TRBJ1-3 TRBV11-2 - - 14 TGTGCCAGCAGCCAAGCTGCGGGGCGAACCACCATATATTTT CASSQAAGRTTIYF
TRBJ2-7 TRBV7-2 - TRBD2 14 TGTGCCAGCAGCTGGACTAGCGGGAGTAATGAGCAGTACTTC CASSWTSGSNEQYF
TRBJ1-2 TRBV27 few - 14 TGTGCCAGCAGTGCCCAGGAAGCTAACTATGGCTACACCTTC CASSAQEANYGYTF
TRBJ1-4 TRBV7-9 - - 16 TGTGCCAGCAGCTTAGGACCGGGGGGTAGGAATGAAAAACTGTTTTTT CASSLGPGGRNEKLFF
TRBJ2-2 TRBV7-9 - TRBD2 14 TGTGCCAAGCAGGCGGGAGGGAACACCGGGGAGCTGTTTTTT CAKQAGGNTGELFF
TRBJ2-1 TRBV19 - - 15 TGTGCCAGTAGTATACATGATAGCTCCTACAATGAGCAGTTCTTC CASSIHDSSYNEQFF
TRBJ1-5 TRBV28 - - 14 TGTGCCAGCACCTTGCGCGGTGTAGGTCAGCCCCAGCATTTT CASTLRGVGQPQHF
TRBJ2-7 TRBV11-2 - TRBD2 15 TGTGCCAGCAGCCCCCCGCGGACTAGCGCCTACGAGCAGTACTTC CASSPPRTSAYEQYF
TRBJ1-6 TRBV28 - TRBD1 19 TGTGCCAGCAGCAATTCCCAGGGGGCCGGGGTCTCCTATAATTCACCCCTCCACTTT CASSNSQGAGVSYNSPLHF
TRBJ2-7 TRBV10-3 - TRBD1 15 TGTGCCATCAGTGCTGTCGGACAGGGTGAACACGAGCAGTACTTC CAISAVGQGEHEQYF
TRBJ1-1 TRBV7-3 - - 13 TGTGCCAGCAGCTTGGACACGAACACTGAAGCTTTCTTT CASSLDTNTEAFF
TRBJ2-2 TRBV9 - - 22 TGTGCCAGCAGCGTAGGGTGGGACTTTAGCGGAGGACGTCCGATGAACACCGGGGAGCTGTTTTTT CASSVGWDFSGGRPMNTGELFF
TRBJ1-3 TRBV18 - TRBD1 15 TGTGCCAGCTCACCCCAGACAGGGTCTGGAAACACCATATATTTT CASSPQTGSGNTIYF